Reported below is one T cell receptor beta chain. RNA extraction and reverse transcription yielded cDNA as sequencing template. Using immunoSEQ multiplex PCR, the repertoire was profiled, and TCRdb retains in-frame clones only, with some absent. The top ten clones hold over 5.5% of a sample with 130,000 to 150,000 clones, roughly 50% of them seen once. The data stem from a study of CD8+ T cells in alopecia areata. Across the study: Patients in the study were on tofacitinib for 6 to 18 months, then off it for 6 months.

The CDR3 length is 14 residues. CDR1 and CDR2 from the germline V gene are SGHTA and FQGNSA. Trimming cost V 1 base and J 1 base, with 6 bases left between them. This clonotype was obtained from a human donor with alopecia areata. The rearrangement links TRBV7-2 to TRBJ2-3; D unresolved. The specimen was CD4+ T cells sorted from blood. CDR3 residues: CASSLGPGTDTQYF. CDR3 in DNA: TGTGCCAGCAGCTTAGGGCCGGGCACAGATACGCAGTATTTT. The full variable domain, with the rest looked up from reference TRBV7-2 and TRBJ2-3, is GAGVSQSPSNKVTEKGKDVELRCDPISGHTALYWYRQSLGQGLEFLIYFQGNSAPDKSGLPSDRFSAERTGGSVSTLTIQRTQQEDSAVYLCASSLGPGTDTQYFGPGTRLTVL.